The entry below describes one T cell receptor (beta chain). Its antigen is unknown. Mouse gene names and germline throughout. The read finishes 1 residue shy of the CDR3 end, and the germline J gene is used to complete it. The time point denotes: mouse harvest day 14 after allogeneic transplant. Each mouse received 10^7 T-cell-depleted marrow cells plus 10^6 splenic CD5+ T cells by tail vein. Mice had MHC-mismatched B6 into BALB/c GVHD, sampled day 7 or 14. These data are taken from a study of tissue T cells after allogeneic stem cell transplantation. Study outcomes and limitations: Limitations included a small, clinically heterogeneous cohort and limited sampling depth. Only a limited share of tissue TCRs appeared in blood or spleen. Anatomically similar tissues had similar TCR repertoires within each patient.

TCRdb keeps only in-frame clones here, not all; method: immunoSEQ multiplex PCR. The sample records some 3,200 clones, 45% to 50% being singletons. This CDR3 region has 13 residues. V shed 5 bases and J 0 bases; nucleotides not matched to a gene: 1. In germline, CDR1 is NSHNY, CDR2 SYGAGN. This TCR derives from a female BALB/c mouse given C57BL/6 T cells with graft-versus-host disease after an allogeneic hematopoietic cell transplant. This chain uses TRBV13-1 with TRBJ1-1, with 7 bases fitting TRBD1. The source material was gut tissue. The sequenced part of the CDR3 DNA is TGTGCCAGCAGGGGACAGACAAACACAGAAGTCTTC. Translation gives CASRGQTNTEVF. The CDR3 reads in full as CASRGQTNTEVFF.